This record looks at one TCR beta chain sequence and its context. TCRdb re-derived calls from the 5' RACE reads in MiXCR, one entry per CDR3 protein. The sample shows 500,000 to 650,000 distinct CDR3 sequences, 12% of them seen only once. The data belong to a study of T cells after yellow fever vaccination. This CDR3 comprises 15 residues. V lost 0 bases and J lost 0, with 8 bases in between. Per germline, CDR1 SEHNR and CDR2 FQNEAQ (reference sequence). This clonotype was sampled from a young man who received the YFV17D yellow fever vaccine. This chain joins TRBV7-9 and TRBJ1-2; no definite D call. The material sequenced was PBMCs, taken on the day of the yellow fever booster vaccination. The CDR3 DNA follows: TGTGCCAGCAGCTTAGCTGAATCAGCTAACTATGGCTACACCTTC. This gives the protein CASSLAESANYGYTF.